The 12 T cell receptor beta chains reported below all come from one sample, sequenced in a study of blood T cell repertoires in COVID-19. The protocol was immunoSEQ multiplex PCR, while the TCRdb copy is restricted to in-frame clones and leaves out a portion. The sample has 250,000 or so clones; roughly four fifths are singletons. The specimen was peripheral blood. These receptors all stem from an elderly man with acute or convalescent COVID-19.

This chain joins TRBV5-4 and TRBJ2-7, with D hard to call. V shed 4 bases and J shed 6 bases, with 14 bases lying between them. This CDR3 contains 13 residues. Germline V gene sequence: CDR1 SGHNT, CDR2 YYREEE (reference sequence). This CDR3 reads CASSPDFLGEQYF. The CDR3, as DNA: TGTGCCAGCAGCCCCGACTTCTTGGGCGAGCAGTACTTC.

The chain uses TRBV5-1 and TRBJ2-1; tentative D call: TRBD2 (5 bases). CDR3 length equals 15 residues. Trimming removed 3 bases at V and 8 bases at J, with 18 bases between. Germline V gene lookup returns CDR1 SGHRS and CDR2 YFSETQ. CDR3: CASSSSGGWFDEQFF. The CDR3 DNA follows: TGCGCCAGCAGCTCTTCAGGAGGTTGGTTTGATGAGCAGTTCTTC.

With regard to this clone: The junction departs from the called germline gene at one end, perhaps through a read error. The chain joins TRBV12-3 or TRBV12-4 to TRBJ1-1; D ambiguous. The CDR3 totals 13 residues. The CDR3 nucleotides read TGTACCAGCAGTAGCAAGCTATTTACTGAAGCTTTCTTT. It yields the protein CTSSSKLFTEAFF.

The gene calls are TRBV30 and TRBJ2-7; D perhaps matches TRBD2 (7 bases). Trimming left V 2 bases short and J 0 bases short, with 14 bases between. Per germline, CDR1 GTSNPN and CDR2 SVGIG (reference sequence). The CDR3 is 15 residues long. CDR3 DNA sequence: TGTGCCTGGAGTATCGGGGGGCTAGGCTCCTACGAGCAGTACTTC. It yields the protein CAWSIGGLGSYEQYF.

V gene TRBV19 combines with J gene TRBJ2-2; 9 nucleotides align to TRBD1. CDR1 and CDR2 (germline): LNHDA, SQIVND (reference sequence). The length of the CDR3 is 15 residues. With 4 bases clipped from V and 7 bases from J, the junction kept 7 bases outside the gene matches. CDR3 in amino acids: CASSSTGGAVGELFF. The CDR3 nucleotides are TGTGCCAGTAGTAGCACAGGGGGCGCGGTCGGGGAGCTGTTTTTT.

The genes are TRBV29-1 and TRBJ2-1, with D uncertain. Germline CDR1 SQVTM, CDR2 ANQGSEA. Trimming cost V 6 bases and J 7 bases, with 22 bases left between them. The CDR3 length is 15 residues. This CDR3 reads CSVLLDWIKSNEQFF. In DNA, the CDR3 is TGCAGCGTCCTTCTCGACTGGATAAAGTCAAATGAGCAGTTCTTC.

The chain has TRBV9 and TRBJ1-6; D perhaps matches TRBD1 (5 bases). The germline CDR1 and CDR2 sequences are SGDLS and YYNGEE. Trimming took off 4 bases at V and 10 bases at J, with 18 bases between the two ends. This CDR3 has 15 amino acids. The CDR3 DNA is TGTGCCAGCAGCCCAGGGTGGAGGGGTTCCTCACCCCTCCACTTT. Translating it yields CASSPGWRGSSPLHF.

This clone occurred a few times. The CDR3 spells CATSVAPMNNYEQYF. DNA for the CDR3: TGTGCCACCAGTGTTGCCCCGATGAACAACTACGAGCAGTACTTC. The V call is TRBV24-1, the J call TRBJ2-7, with D hard to call. This CDR3 has 15 residues. V shed 5 bases and J shed 3 bases, with 16 bases lying between them. CDR1 and CDR2 from the germline V gene are KGHDR and SFDVKD.

This sequence joins TRBV9 and TRBJ1-2; D not resolved. This CDR3 has 15 amino acids. V shed 0 bases and J shed 4 bases, with 13 bases lying between them. Germline-derived CDR1 and CDR2 are SGDLS and YYNGEE. The CDR3 here is CASSVDGRVGYGYTF. As DNA, the CDR3 is TGTGCCAGCAGCGTAGACGGGAGAGTAGGCTATGGCTACACCTTC.

The chain joins TRBV25-1 to TRBJ2-7; perhaps TRBD1 as D (6 bases). CDR3 size: 14 residues. Trimming pared 8 bases from V and 0 bases from J, leaving 14 bases between. Germline V gene data show CDR1 as MGHDK and CDR2 as SYGVNS. CDR3 DNA sequence: TGTGCCAGCCCCCTGCAGGGGACCTCCTACGAGCAGTACTTC. Protein sequence: CASPLQGTSYEQYF.

DNA for the CDR3: TGTGCCAGCAGCTTATCGCCAGGGGGCGTGAGGGAAAAACTGTTTTTT. Translating it yields CASSLSPGGVREKLFF. V gene TRBV7-6 combines with J gene TRBJ1-4; 8 bases align to TRBD1. From germline, CDR1 is SGHVS and CDR2 FNYEAQ. This CDR3 is built from 16 residues. Trimming at V came to 2 bases and at J to 8 bases, leaving 10 bases not matched to a gene.

This clone was picked up a small number of times. The rearrangement joins TRBV7-2 to TRBJ2-7; 10 nucleotides agree with TRBD2. The CDR3 totals 14 residues. Germline assignment: CDR1 SGHTA and CDR2 FQGNSA. V shed 5 bases and J 2 bases; nucleotides not matched to a gene: 3. Here the CDR3 reads CASSRTSGTYEQYF. CDR3 coding DNA: TGTGCCAGCAGCCGGACTAGCGGAACCTACGAGCAGTACTTC.